This T cell receptor (beta chain) is from a study of shared clonotypes between healthy human individuals. Produced via immunoSEQ multiplex PCR; TCRdb's table is partial and in-frame only. Among about 2 million clones listed, just under 95% were seen once. CDR1 SGHNT and CDR2 YYREEE come from the germline V gene (reference sequence). V was trimmed by 6 bases and J by 3 bases, leaving 20 bases between them. The CDR3 is 16 residues long. Terminally differentiated effector memory CD45RA+ cells were excluded by CCR7 positive selection of CD45RO-negative cells. The chain combines TRBV5-4 with TRBJ2-3; D might be TRBD2 (6 bases). Sequencing input: naive CD8+ T cells sorted from blood. The receptor comes from a man aged 18 to 30 in good health. The CDR3 sequence is CASKPVWGEATDTQYF. As DNA, the CDR3 is TGTGCCAGCAAGCCTGTATGGGGGGAAGCGACAGATACGCAGTATTTT.